Presented here are 15 T cell receptor beta chains from one specimen sequenced in a study of CD8 T cells in ankylosing spondylitis. General study points: A TCR beta motif of 7 to 9 highly homologous variants seemed to mark ankylosing spondylitis blood.

TCRdb called the 5' RACE reads again in MiXCR, with one record for every CDR3 protein. The sample contains approximately 550,000 distinct CDR3 sequences, approximately 12% of which appear only once. Antigen specificity for these receptors is unknown. The sequencing input was blood, either unsorted or a sorted T cell fraction (not recorded which). All receptors come from a male donor with ankylosing spondylitis.

The chain employs TRBV20-1 and TRBJ1-1, with D possibly being TRBD1 (5 bases). Trimming shortened V by 2 bases and J by 1 base, and 14 bases separated the two germline ends. CDR1 is DFQATT, CDR2 SNEGSKA, per germline (reference sequence). The CDR3 spans 15 residues. CDR3 in DNA: TGCAGTGCTAGACGAAGTATGACAGAGAACACTGAAGCTTTCTTT. Protein sequence: CSARRSMTENTEAFF.

This chain connects TRBV15 to TRBJ2-1; TRBD2 aligns across 9 bases. V lost 4 bases to trimming and J lost 4 bases; unmatched junction nucleotides: 8. The germline CDR1 and CDR2 sequences are LNHNV and YYDKDF (reference sequence). The CDR3 contains 16 residues. The CDR3, as DNA: TGTGCCACCAGCAACCCGACTAGCGGAACGTACAATGAGCAGTTCTTC. It encodes CATSNPTSGTYNEQFF.

This clonotype was seen a few times. V is TRBV5-5 and J is TRBJ1-4; 10 bases match TRBD1. This CDR3 contains 16 residues. Germline loops: CDR1 SGHKS, CDR2 YYEKEE (reference sequence). Trimming at V came to 4 bases and at J to 8 bases, leaving 11 bases not matched to a gene. The CDR3 DNA reads TGTGCCAGCAGCACACAACCCGGGACAGGGGAAGAAAAACTGTTTTTT. Translation gives CASSTQPGTGEEKLFF.

This clonotype turned up a few times. This chain uses TRBV3-1 with TRBJ1-2; D remains ambiguous. V shed 4 bases and J shed 7 bases, with 19 bases lying between them. CDR1 is LGHDT and CDR2 is YNNKEL in the germline V gene (reference sequence). The CDR3 is made up of 15 amino acids. The CDR3 DNA reads TGTGCCAGCAGCCCCCGTTGGAGAGGGAACGCTGGCTACACCTTC. Amino acids: CASSPRWRGNAGYTF.

Remarks on this clonotype: A junction boundary mismatches the germline segment, possibly from a read error. The V gene is TRBV20-1, the J gene TRBJ2-3; D is possibly TRBD2 (5 bases). CDR3 length equals 13 residues. Germline V gives CDR1 DFQATT, CDR2 SNEGSKA (reference sequence). CDR3 region: CSARVLAVATQYF. The CDR3 DNA reads as TGCAGTGCCAGAGTCCTAGCCGTAGCGACGCAGTATTTT.

The rearrangement joins TRBV21-1 to TRBJ1-2. TRBV21-1 is recorded as a pseudogene. The CDR3 length is 12 residues. The chain's CDR3 is CASSKADRGYTF. The CDR3 region has the DNA TGTGCCAGCAGCAAAGCTGATCGAGGCTACACCTTC.

V gene TRBV5-1 combines with J gene TRBJ1-2, with 10 bases identical to TRBD1. Germline assignment: CDR1 SGHRS and CDR2 YFSETQ. CDR3 size: 15 residues. With 5 bases clipped from V and 2 bases from J, the junction kept 6 bases outside the gene matches. The CDR3 bases are TGCGCCAGCAGTTTTCCGGGACAGGGGAACTATGGCTACACCTTC. This sequence encodes CASSFPGQGNYGYTF.

This clonotype appeared many times. V usage is TRBV29-1 and J usage is TRBJ2-1; D call uncertain. The V end lost 6 bases, the J end lost 6 bases, and 12 bases lay between the germline ends. The CDR3 loop spans 12 amino acids. The germline V gene encodes CDR1 SQVTM and CDR2 ANQGSEA. CDR3 coding DNA: TGCAGCGTGAAGAATTTGTCCAATGAGCAGTTCTTC. It specifies CSVKNLSNEQFF.

The chain links TRBV14 to TRBJ2-7; D is ambiguous. V was shortened by 0 bases and J by 6 bases, with 9 bases between the two germline ends. In germline, CDR1 is SGHDN, CDR2 FVKESK. The CDR3 is 13 residues long. Here the CDR3 DNA reads TGTGCCAGCAGCCAAGAACTCAGTTCCGAGCAGTACTTC. This translates into CASSQELSSEQYF.

J is TRBJ2-7 and V is TRBV7-2; 7 bases are shared with TRBD2. The length of the CDR3 is 11 residues. Germline V gene sequence: CDR1 SGHTA, CDR2 FQGNSA. V dropped 6 bases and J dropped 7; count of bases not matched to a gene: 3. The CDR3 here is CASRAGVEQYF. As DNA, the CDR3 is TGTGCCAGCAGGGCGGGAGTAGAGCAGTACTTC.

This clonotype appeared a few times. This chain uses TRBV20-1 with TRBJ2-2; D perhaps matches TRBD1 (5 bases). V was cut by 3 bases and J by 3 bases, with 17 bases left in between. CDR3 size: 16 residues. Germline-derived CDR1 and CDR2 are DFQATT and SNEGSKA (reference sequence). CDR3 coding DNA: TGCAGTGCTAGGGCTCCGGATGGGGCCCACACCGGGGAGCTGTTTTTT. It translates to CSARAPDGAHTGELFF.

Only a few counts were recorded for this clonotype. The chain recombines TRBV20-1 with TRBJ2-1; 10 bases are a match to TRBD2. The germline V gene has CDR1 DFQATT and CDR2 SNEGSKA (reference sequence). The CDR3 is made up of 16 amino acids. The ends lost 4 bases at V and 3 bases at J; junction bases unmatched: 9. The CDR3: CSANTLAGEFYNEQFF. The CDR3 DNA sequence: TGCAGTGCTAACACCCTAGCGGGAGAATTCTACAATGAGCAGTTCTTC.

The chain couples TRBV11-2 to TRBJ2-2; D not certain. Germline V gene lookup returns CDR1 SGHAT and CDR2 FQNNGV. The V end was cut by 5 bases, the J end by 4 bases, with 8 bases between. The CDR3 consists of 13 residues. CDR3 residues: CASSRTVTGELFF. Written as DNA, the CDR3 is TGTGCCAGCAGCCGCACTGTCACCGGGGAGCTGTTTTTT.

This clonotype was counted a few times. The chain joins TRBV5-1 to TRBJ2-2; D is perhaps TRBD2 (6 bases). Trimming pared 0 bases from V and 3 bases from J, leaving 9 bases between. The CDR3 runs to 15 residues. From germline, CDR1 is SGHRS and CDR2 YFSETQ. CDR3 DNA sequence: TGCGCCAGCAGCTTGGCGGGAGTCCACACCGGGGAGCTGTTTTTT. Its protein is CASSLAGVHTGELFF.

The rearrangement links TRBV2 to TRBJ1-3; no clear D gene. CDR3 length: 12 residues. The V end lost 2 bases, the J end lost 9 bases, and 8 bases lay between the germline ends. Germline V lookup: CDR1 SNHLY, CDR2 FYNNEI. The CDR3 sequence: CASSERRATIYF. CDR3 DNA sequence: TGTGCCAGCAGTGAAAGGCGGGCCACCATATATTTT.